Below, 8 T cell receptor beta chains from the same sample are listed, as sequenced in a study of response to subunit inactivated influenza vaccine (dated by TCRdb to the late 2010s). Receptor libraries were prepared by RT-PCR. The instrument was an Illumina HiSeq 2500. TCRdb reprocessed the public reads (quality trimming at Q25 with fastp, clone calling with MiXCR) and kept in-frame beta chains. When rows share a CDR3 protein, they turn into one entry using the most common DNA and genes. The sample contains over 750,000 distinct CDR3 sequences, approximately 21% of them found a single time. Of the sample, roughly 10% is held by the ten largest clones. The input for sequencing was PBMCs from blood, taken 5 days after vaccination. These TCRs come from a man aged 50 to 60 who received an inactivated influenza vaccine. Donor details come from another sample of the same person, matched by shared clones.

This clonotype was seen more than once but under ten times. The J gene is TRBJ2-3, the V gene TRBV12-3 or TRBV12-4; D is possibly TRBD1 or TRBD2 (5 bases each). V lost 4 bases and J 6 bases, leaving 14 bases between the germline ends. The CDR3 contains 14 residues. This CDR3 reads CASSSWQGADTQYF. In DNA form, the CDR3 reads TGTGCCAGCAGTTCGTGGCAGGGAGCGGATACGCAGTATTTT.

This chain joins TRBV21-1 and TRBJ2-3; the table names TRBD2, a call not compared with the DNA. TRBV21-1 represents a pseudogene. CDR3 size: 16 residues. Here the CDR3 reads CASSKLAGGPSDTQYF. Here the CDR3 DNA reads TGTGCCAGCAGCAAATTGGCGGGAGGGCCATCAGATACGCAGTATTTT.

This clonotype was picked up a small number of times. The chain has TRBV10-1 and TRBJ2-1, with TRBD2 as a possible D gene (7 bases). CDR1 WNHNN and CDR2 SYGVQD come from the germline V gene (reference sequence). Between the trimmed V and J ends, which lost 4 bases and 5 bases, there was a span of 15 bases. CDR3 size: 15 residues. The CDR3 nucleotides read TGCGCCAGCAGTGCCGCGGGGGCGCGGGACAATGAGCAGTTCTTC. It yields the protein CASSAAGARDNEQFF.

A few counts support this clonotype. The V and J genes are TRBV4-3 and TRBJ1-5; 10 bases agree with TRBD1. This CDR3 contains 15 residues. The ends lost 1 base at V and 7 bases at J; junction bases unmatched: 4. The germline gives CDR1 LGHNA, CDR2 YSLEER. In nucleotides, the CDR3 is TGCGCCAGCAGCCAAGGACAGGGGGCCAGGCAGCCCCAGCATTTT. This codes for CASSQGQGARQPQHF.

This clonotype was seen a handful of times. V and J are TRBV7-2 and TRBJ2-2; D tentatively fits TRBD1 or TRBD2 (7 bases each). Between the trimmed V and J ends, which lost 2 bases and 6 bases, there was a span of 19 bases. The CDR3 runs 17 residues. Germline CDR1 reads SGHTA; CDR2 reads FQGNSA. The CDR3 DNA reads as TGTGCCAGCAGCTTACTCCCGGGGGAGGGGGCTGCCGGGGAGCTGTTTTTT. Amino acids: CASSLLPGEGAAGELFF.

This clonotype has a count of ten or more. The chain combines TRBV12-3 or TRBV12-4 with TRBJ2-3; a weak D match, TRBD2 (6 bases). The ends were cut back, 3 bases at V and 4 bases at J, with 11 bases in the middle. This CDR3 has 14 amino acids. CDR3 sequence reads: CASSFRASADTQYF. The CDR3 nucleotides read TGTGCCAGCAGTTTTCGGGCTAGCGCAGATACGCAGTATTTT.

V usage is TRBV5-1 and J usage is TRBJ2-2; the match to TRBD2 covers 11 bases. Germline loops: CDR1 SGHRS, CDR2 YFSETQ. This CDR3 is 16 amino acids long. Losses at the gene ends were 3 bases for V and 5 bases for J; bases not matched to a gene: 6. The chain's CDR3 is CASSSGTSGKTGELFF. The CDR3 nucleotides read TGCGCCAGCAGCTCGGGGACTAGCGGAAAGACCGGGGAGCTGTTTTTT.

This chain uses TRBV11-2 with TRBJ2-2; no clear D. The V end lost 2 bases, the J end lost 5 bases, and 12 bases lay between the germline ends. The length of the CDR3 is 15 residues. CDR1 is SGHAT, CDR2 FQNNGV, per germline. The CDR3 region has the DNA TGTGCCAGCAGCTTAAGGGTGGCGGTAACCGGGGAGCTGTTTTTT. Translation gives CASSLRVAVTGELFF.